The 20 T cell receptor beta chains in this list originate from one sample, sequenced in a study of T cells in Graves' hyperthyroidism and ophthalmopathy. It was RNA transcripts that yielded the amplified TCR beta CDR3 regions. The TCR CDR3 was amplified in a first-round RT-PCR using the HTBI primer set. Each CDR3 protein gets one entry after TCRdb re-called the multiplex PCR reads with MiXCR. This sample has a few hundred thousand distinct CDR3 sequences, with 16% found just once. Sequenced: blood. These receptors were obtained from a woman between 35 and 50 years old with Graves' ophthalmopathy.

This clonotype was observed at least ten times. The CDR3 DNA follows: TGTGCCAGCAGCTTCGACAGGGGAGGAGATACGCAGTATTTT. Translating gives CASSFDRGGDTQYF. The chain has TRBV7-9 and TRBJ2-3, with 8 bases aligning to TRBD1. Losses at the gene ends were 3 bases for V and 5 bases for J; bases not matched to a gene: 4. Germline V CDR1 and CDR2: SEHNR, FQNEAQ (reference sequence). The CDR3 sequence is 14 residues long.

On this clonotype: A much bigger clone sits one base away, suggesting this may be a read error. DNA of the CDR3: TGTGCCAGCGGCTTTGGACAGGGGGGAAGCACAGATACGCAGTATTTT. It is translated as CASGFGQGGSTDTQYF. The V and J genes are TRBV11-2 and TRBJ2-3; 10 bases line up with TRBD1. Germline assignment: CDR1 SGHAT and CDR2 FQNNGV. The CDR3 loop spans 16 amino acids. Full variable domain (remainder filled in from reference TRBV11-2 and TRBJ2-3): EAGVAQSPRYKIIEKRQSVAFWCNPISGHATLYWYQQILGQGPKLLIQFQNNGVVDDSQLPKDRFSAERLKGVDSTLKIQPAKLEDSAVYLCASGFGQGGSTDTQYFGPGTRLTVL.

The chain combines TRBV3-1 with TRBJ2-2, with 9 nucleotides matching TRBD1. The J segment lost 6 bases and the V segment lost 4 bases, leaving 9 bases of the junction unmatched. This CDR3 contains 16 residues. Germline CDR1 reads LGHDT; CDR2 reads YNNKEL (reference sequence). The CDR3 coding sequence is TGTGCCAGCAGCCGAACCGGGACAGGGCCGGCCGGGGAGCTGTTTTTT. Protein sequence: CASSRTGTGPAGELFF.

This clonotype was counted many times. V and J are TRBV2 and TRBJ2-5; either TRBD1 or TRBD2 may fit D (6 bases each). Between the trimmed V and J ends, which lost 6 bases and 4 bases, there was a span of 18 bases. Germline CDR1 reads SNHLY; CDR2 reads FYNNEI. The CDR3 consists of 15 residues. DNA of the CDR3: TGTGCCAGCAGGCTAACAGGGCTGGGGGGAGAGACCCAGTACTTC. Protein product: CASRLTGLGGETQYF.

Ten or more counts support this clonotype. The gene calls are TRBV30 and TRBJ1-1; the D gene is possibly TRBD1 (5 bases). Germline assignment: CDR1 GTSNPN and CDR2 SVGIG (reference sequence). The CDR3 runs 14 residues. V lost 3 bases and J 1 base, leaving 12 bases between the germline ends. The CDR3 here is CAWRGERWNTEAFF. As DNA, the CDR3 is TGTGCCTGGAGGGGGGAGAGGTGGAACACTGAAGCTTTCTTT.

Many counts were recorded for this clonotype. This chain links TRBV29-1 with TRBJ2-7, with TRBD2 identical over 7 bases. V dropped 3 bases and J dropped 3; count of bases not matched to a gene: 5. Germline lookup yields CDR1 SQVTM and CDR2 ANQGSEA. The CDR3 runs to 13 residues. The CDR3 sequence is CSVEGEGLYEQYF. CDR3 nucleotide sequence: TGCAGCGTTGAGGGGGAGGGCCTCTACGAGCAGTACTTC.

This clonotype was observed at least ten times. The rearrangement links TRBV7-8 to TRBJ2-5; the D call may be TRBD1 or TRBD2 (5 bases each). With 4 bases removed from V and 7 bases from J, the gap between germline ends came to 13 bases. The CDR3 runs 13 residues. Germline V lookup: CDR1 SGHVS, CDR2 FQNEAQ. The CDR3 bases are TGTGCCAGCAGCTCCCGGGACGAAGGGACCCAGTACTTC. The encoded protein is CASSSRDEGTQYF.

The V gene is TRBV7-6, the J gene TRBJ2-2; D not resolved. The V end lost 5 bases, the J end lost 1 base, and 11 bases lay between the germline ends. The CDR3 loop spans 15 amino acids. CDR1 and CDR2 from the germline V gene are SGHVS and FNYEAQ. CDR3 residues: CASSPSDMNTGELFF. The DNA of the CDR3 is TGTGCCAGCAGCCCCTCAGATATGAACACCGGGGAGCTGTTTTTT. The full variable domain, rest sourced from reference TRBV7-6 and TRBJ2-2, is GAGVSQSPRYKVTKRGQDVALRCDPISGHVSLYWYRQALGQGPEFLTYFNYEAQQDKSGLPNDRFSAERPEGSISTLTIQRTEQRDSAMYRCASSPSDMNTGELFFGEGSRLTVL.

This clonotype was found many times. The genes are TRBV5-5 and TRBJ2-1; TRBD1 is a possible D gene (5 bases). V dropped 1 base and J dropped 0 bases, with 8 bases sitting between them. The CDR3 has 15 amino acids. The V gene's germline CDR1 is SGHKS and CDR2 YYEKEE (reference sequence). The CDR3, as DNA: TGTGCCAGCAGCTTGATGGGGCTCTCCTACAATGAGCAGTTCTTC. Its protein is CASSLMGLSYNEQFF.

This clonotype was seen at least ten times. This chain links TRBV20-1 with TRBJ2-1; unclear D gene. Germline values: CDR1 DFQATT, CDR2 SNEGSKA (reference sequence). This CDR3 is 11 amino acids long. V was pared by 0 bases and J by 8 bases, with 5 bases between. The chain's CDR3 is CSARDPDEQFF. The DNA of the CDR3 is TGCAGTGCTAGAGATCCCGATGAGCAGTTCTTC.

This clonotype has a handful of counts. The rearrangement joins TRBV24-1 to TRBJ2-1, with D possibly being TRBD1 (6 bases). Germline-derived CDR1 and CDR2 are KGHDR and SFDVKD. Trimming stripped 4 bases from V and 5 bases from J, with 17 bases between. The CDR3 contains 16 residues. The CDR3, as DNA: TGTGCCACCAGTGACTCTCAAGGGACACTGAACAATGAGCAGTTCTTC. This translates into CATSDSQGTLNNEQFF.

There are many counts of this clonotype. The chain combines TRBV5-1 with TRBJ1-1, with TRBD1 matching over 8 bases. The germline V gene encodes CDR1 SGHRS and CDR2 YFSETQ. With 4 bases clipped from V and 4 bases from J, the junction kept 6 bases outside the gene matches. The length of the CDR3 is 14 residues. This CDR3 is CASSKGQGGTEAFF. CDR3 sequence (DNA): TGCGCCAGCAGCAAAGGACAGGGTGGCACTGAAGCTTTCTTT.

This clonotype was picked up a small number of times. The chain links TRBV20-1 to TRBJ2-7, with 7 bases fitting TRBD2. This CDR3 is built from 15 residues. Germline V gene lookup returns CDR1 DFQATT and CDR2 SNEGSKA (reference sequence). V shed 1 base, J shed 4 bases, and the junction held 10 bases outside the gene matches. CDR3 sequence: CSARVSGGSRYEQYF. For the CDR3, the DNA is TGCAGTGCTAGAGTAAGCGGCGGGAGTAGGTACGAGCAGTACTTC.

This clonotype was detected only a few times. The chain recombines TRBV7-2 with TRBJ1-1; D is ambiguous. The ends were cut back, 6 bases at V and 4 bases at J, with 6 bases in the middle. The CDR3 spans 11 residues. Germline V gene lookup returns CDR1 SGHTA and CDR2 FQGNSA. This CDR3 is CASRPFTEAFF. The CDR3 DNA follows: TGTGCCAGCAGACCTTTCACTGAAGCTTTCTTT.

V and J are TRBV7-8 and TRBJ2-5; D is uncertain. The CDR3 is made up of 13 amino acids. CDR1 SGHVS and CDR2 FQNEAQ come from the germline V gene. V lost 6 bases and J 1 base, leaving 9 bases between the germline ends. CDR3 bases: TGTGCCAGCAGGCCCGCGGTCCAAGAGACCCAGTACTTC. This gives the protein CASRPAVQETQYF.

Notes on this clonotype: Given a much more abundant clone one base away, this may be a read error. CDR3 loop: CASSPRQAETEAFF. As DNA, the CDR3 is TGTGCCAGCTCACCTCGGCAGGCGGAAACTGAAGCTTTCTTT. The rearrangement links TRBV18 to TRBJ1-1; unclear D gene. CDR1 is KGHSH and CDR2 is LQKENI in the germline V gene. Between the trimmed V and J ends, which lost 3 bases and 5 bases, there was a span of 13 bases. The CDR3 extends over 14 amino acids.

This clonotype showed up just a few times. The rearrangement joins TRBV2 to TRBJ1-3, with D uncertain. This CDR3 has 12 amino acids. Germline V lookup: CDR1 SNHLY, CDR2 FYNNEI. The V end was cut by 4 bases, the J end by 4 bases, with 5 bases between. The CDR3 DNA sequence: TGTGCCAGCAGTGTAGAAGGAAACACCATATATTTT. The encoded protein is CASSVEGNTIYF. The full variable domain, its missing parts supplied by reference TRBV2 and TRBJ1-3, is EPEVTQTPSHQVTQMGQEVILRCVPISNHLYFYWYRQILGQKVEFLVSFYNNEISEKSEIFDDQFSVERPDGSNFTLKIRSTKLEDSAMYFCASSVEGNTIYFGEGSWLTVV.

This clonotype has only a few counts. The chain joins TRBV15 to TRBJ1-4, with TRBD1 identical over 7 bases. The CDR3 is 17 amino acids. CDR1 and CDR2 (germline): LNHNV, YYDKDF (reference sequence). The V segment lost 2 bases and the J segment 8 bases; nucleotides outside the gene matches: 14. CDR3 sequence reads: CATSRTYRQGQREKLFF. DNA for the CDR3: TGTGCCACCAGCAGAACTTATCGACAGGGTCAGCGCGAAAAACTGTTTTTT.

Many counts were recorded for this clonotype. The V and J genes are TRBV20-1 and TRBJ2-7; D possibly matches TRBD1 or TRBD2 (5 bases each). The CDR3 spans 13 residues. Trimming removed 2 bases from V and 4 bases from J, with 12 bases in between. CDR1 is DFQATT, CDR2 SNEGSKA, per germline (reference sequence). As DNA, the CDR3 is TGCAGTGCTAGACTGACGGGACGGTACGAGCAGTACTTC. Protein: CSARLTGRYEQYF.

This clonotype was seen only a few times. V and J are TRBV6-5 and TRBJ2-1; TRBD2 might be the D (6 bases). Trimming cost V 2 bases and J 8 bases, with 16 bases left between them. Looked up from germline, CDR1 is MNHEY and CDR2 is SVGAGI. This CDR3 comprises 15 residues. The CDR3 bases are TGTGCCAGCAGTTACAGGGGACTGGGAAAGGATGAGCAGTTCTTC. Translation gives CASSYRGLGKDEQFF.